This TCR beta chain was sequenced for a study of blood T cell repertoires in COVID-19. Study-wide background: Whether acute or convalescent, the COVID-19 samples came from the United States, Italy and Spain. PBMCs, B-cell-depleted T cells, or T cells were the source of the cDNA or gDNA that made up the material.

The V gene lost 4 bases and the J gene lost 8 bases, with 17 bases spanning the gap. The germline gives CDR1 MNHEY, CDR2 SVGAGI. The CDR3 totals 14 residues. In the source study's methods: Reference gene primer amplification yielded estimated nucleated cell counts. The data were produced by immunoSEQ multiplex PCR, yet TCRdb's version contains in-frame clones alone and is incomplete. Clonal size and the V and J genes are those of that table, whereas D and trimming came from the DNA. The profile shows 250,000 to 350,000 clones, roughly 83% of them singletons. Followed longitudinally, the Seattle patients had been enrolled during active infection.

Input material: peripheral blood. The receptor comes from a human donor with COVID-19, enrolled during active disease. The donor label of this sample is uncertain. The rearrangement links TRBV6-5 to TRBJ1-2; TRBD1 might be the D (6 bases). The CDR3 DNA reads TGTGCCAGCAGTTGGTCGCAGGCCCAGGGGGGCTACACCTTC. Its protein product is CASSWSQAQGGYTF.